Each of the 5 T cell receptor beta chains below was sequenced from the same sample in a study of T-cell memory formation after mild COVID-19. Each CDR3 protein gets one entry after TCRdb re-called the 5' RACE reads with MiXCR. Here the sample spans about 620,000 distinct CDR3 sequences, more than 15% being singletons. The sample consisted of PBMCs or a T cell subset sorted from them (not recorded which). These receptors were taken from an adult woman who had mild COVID-19 (a few samples of this study predate the infection). Cell type and time point are not known.

The rearrangement joins TRBV4-3 to TRBJ1-2; D is ambiguous. V was trimmed by 1 base and J by 2 bases, leaving 8 bases between them. Germline CDR1 LGHNA, CDR2 YSLEER. This CDR3 region has 14 residues. The CDR3, as DNA: TGCGCCAGCAGCCAAGCCCCCAGCAACTATGGCTACACCTTC. It specifies CASSQAPSNYGYTF.

V usage is TRBV24-1 and J usage is TRBJ2-3; TRBD2 aligns across 8 bases. This CDR3 spans 18 amino acids. Germline values: CDR1 KGHDR, CDR2 SFDVKD. Trimming at V came to 4 bases and at J to 5 bases, leaving 16 bases not matched to a gene. DNA of the CDR3: TGTGCCACCAGTGAGAGTTCTAGCGGGCCGAGACGGCGAGATACGCAGTATTTT. Its translation: CATSESSSGPRRRDTQYF.

J is TRBJ1-1 and V is TRBV20-1, with 9 bases identical to TRBD1. The CDR3 loop spans 13 amino acids. The germline CDR1 and CDR2 sequences are DFQATT and SNEGSKA (reference sequence). V was pared by 7 bases and J by 11 bases, with 14 bases of the junction left unmatched. Written as DNA, the CDR3 is TGCAGTGGTGGTGTACCGGGACAGGGTGTCGCTTTCTTT. Translated: CSGGVPGQGVAFF.

This clonotype was counted at least ten times. The rearrangement links TRBV19 to TRBJ2-7, with 7 bases matching TRBD2. CDR3 length: 13 residues. Trimming at V came to 5 bases and at J to 2 bases, leaving 3 bases not matched to a gene. CDR1 LNHDA and CDR2 SQIVND come from the germline V gene (reference sequence). The CDR3 sequence: CASSPSGTYEQYF. The CDR3 DNA sequence: TGTGCCAGTAGTCCAAGCGGGACCTACGAGCAGTACTTC. Complete variable domain (other parts from reference TRBV19 and TRBJ2-7): DGGITQSPKYLFRKEGQNVTLSCEQNLNHDAMYWYRQDPGQGLRLIYYSQIVNDFQKGDIAEGYSVSREKKESFPLTVTSAQKNPTAFYLCASSPSGTYEQYFGPGTRLTVT.

This clonotype was found a few times. The chain has TRBV6-6 and TRBJ2-6, with D maybe TRBD2 (7 bases). The V end was cut by 7 bases, the J end by 3 bases, with 16 bases between. The CDR3 length is 16 residues. Germline V CDR1 and CDR2: MNHNY, SVGAGI (reference sequence). CDR3 in amino acids: CASTSTGGGGANVLTF. The CDR3 DNA reads TGTGCCAGCACGTCTACGGGGGGCGGTGGGGCCAACGTCCTGACTTTC.